This entry describes one TCR beta chain. Time point noted: after dendritic cell vaccination, including at tumor progression/relapse. Fresh-frozen tumor tissue and more than two years of survival data were available for all. This entry is derived from a study of glioma-infiltrating T cells after dendritic cell vaccination. Measured with immunoSEQ multiplex PCR; TCRdb has only the in-frame clones, and not every one. Here the sample spans 60,000 or so clones, about nine tenths being singletons. The trim removed 9 bases at V and 3 bases at J, leaving 8 bases unmatched. Germline V gene sequence: CDR1 LNHNV, CDR2 YYDKDF (reference sequence). This CDR3 region has 14 residues.

J is TRBJ1-5 and V is TRBV15; 7 nucleotides agree with TRBD1. The source of this sequence is a human donor with glioblastoma. Sequenced here: blood, sampled after dendritic cell vaccination. The CDR3 region has the DNA TGTGCCACGAGAGGACAGGCCCCCAATCAGCCCCAGCATTTT. It encodes CATRGQAPNQPQHF.